The clone carrying this T cell receptor beta chain was counted a few times. In building TCR beta libraries, iRepertoire HTBI primers were used together with Arm-PCR of CDR3 regions. TCRdb re-derived calls from the multiplex PCR reads in MiXCR, one entry per CDR3 protein. The table shows a few hundred thousand distinct CDR3 sequences, with around a quarter occurring only once. This sample was taken from a study of regulatory T cells in long-lasting Graves disease. Germline V lookup: CDR1 KGHSH, CDR2 LQKENI. The V and J ends lost 2 bases and 1 base, in that order; junction bases with no gene match: 4. This CDR3 has 16 amino acids. Time point meaning: persistent/refractory GD, antithyroid drugs over 5 years with positive TRAb. The TCR library was made from RNA extracted from PBMCs.

The input for sequencing was peripheral blood mononuclear cells (PBMCs), taken when the disease was refractory, from a patient treated with antithyroid drugs. The rearrangement uses TRBV18 and TRBJ1-5, with TRBD1 matching 8 bases. The clonotype was recovered from a female donor with Graves disease. CDR3 in DNA: TGTGCCAGCTCACCATATTACAGGGGGAGCAATCAGCCCCAGCATTTT. This gives the protein CASSPYYRGSNQPQHF.